Listed here are 14 T cell receptor beta chains from one sample, sequenced in a study of blood T cell repertoires in COVID-19. The assay was immunoSEQ multiplex PCR, and TCRdb's table has in-frame clones only and misses some. The data show 150,000 to 200,000 clones, approximately 81% seen once. Sequenced: PBMCs or T cells enriched from blood (not recorded which). The origin of the receptors is a woman in her 40s with acute COVID-19.

The gene calls are TRBV7-2 and TRBJ2-5; tentatively, D is TRBD2 (6 bases). Germline CDR1 reads SGHTA; CDR2 reads FQGNSA. V was cut by 2 bases and J by 2 bases, with 15 bases left in between. This CDR3 contains 16 residues. CDR3 nucleotide sequence: TGTGCCAGCAGCTTAACCGGCGGGAATCTTCAAGAGACCCAGTACTTC. Its translation is CASSLTGGNLQETQYF.

The chain carries TRBV30 and TRBJ2-7, with 9 bases aligning to TRBD2. CDR1 and CDR2 (germline): GTSNPN, SVGIG (reference sequence). The length of the CDR3 is 14 residues. V was clipped by 0 bases and J by 4 bases; unmatched bases: 4. The CDR3 DNA follows: TGTGCCTGGAGTGTTCCCCTAGCGGGATACGAGCAGTACTTC. Protein sequence: CAWSVPLAGYEQYF.

The chain combines TRBV7-9 with TRBJ2-2; the match to TRBD2 covers 14 bases. CDR1 is SEHNR and CDR2 is FQNEAQ in the germline V gene (reference sequence). There are 16 residues in the CDR3. The ends lost 5 bases at V and 5 bases at J; junction bases unmatched: 4. The CDR3 region is CASSRTSGRTTGELFF. CDR3 bases: TGTGCCAGCAGCCGGACTAGCGGGAGGACAACCGGGGAGCTGTTTTTT.

The chain couples TRBV4-1 to TRBJ2-3, with 7 nucleotides matching TRBD2. Germline V gene lookup returns CDR1 MGHRA and CDR2 YSYEKL. The CDR3 loop spans 17 amino acids. V gave up 0 bases and J gave up 0 bases; unmatched junction bases: 6. The CDR3 sequence: CASSQDPLAASTDTQYF. CDR3 coding DNA: TGCGCCAGCAGCCAAGATCCCCTAGCGGCTAGCACAGATACGCAGTATTTT.

The CDR3 DNA reads TGTGCTAGTGGTTTAATGCAGAGGGGGGGACTAGCGGGAGGTCGGCTCTACAATGAGCAGTTCTTC. Protein sequence: CASGLMQRGGLAGGRLYNEQFF. This chain uses TRBV12-5 with TRBJ2-1, with 15 bases fitting TRBD2. Germline trimming cut 3 bases from V and 3 bases from J; bases unmatched to any gene: 18. CDR1 is LGHNT, CDR2 FRNRAP, per germline. The CDR3 loop spans 22 amino acids. Together with reference TRBV12-5 and TRBJ2-1, the CDR3 gives the full variable domain: DARVTQTPRHKVTEMGQEVTMRCQPILGHNTVFWYRQTMMQGLELLAYFRNRAPLDDSGMPKDRFSAEMPDATLATLKIQPSEPRDSAVYFCASGLMQRGGLAGGRLYNEQFFGPGTRLTVL.

This clone appeared many times. This rearrangement joins TRBV2 to TRBJ1-6; a weak D match, TRBD1 (6 bases). From germline, CDR1 is SNHLY and CDR2 FYNNEI. Trimming took 8 bases from V and 14 from J, leaving 19 bases between them. This CDR3 is built from 13 residues. The CDR3 protein is CASEGDGKRTLHF. The DNA of the CDR3 is TGTGCCAGCGAGGGGGACGGGAAAAGGACCCTCCACTTT.

This clone was recorded only once. The rearrangement links TRBV28 to TRBJ2-5; TRBD2 is a possible D gene (6 bases). CDR1 and CDR2 from the germline V gene are MDHEN and SYDVKM. The CDR3 is 13 residues long. The ends were cut back, 10 bases at V and 4 bases at J, with 16 bases in the middle. CDR3 residues: CATKTGGRETQYF. The CDR3, as DNA: TGTGCCACCAAAACCGGGGGTAGAGAGACCCAGTACTTC.

The chain uses TRBV10-3 and TRBJ2-7; D gene ambiguous. The CDR3 runs to 11 residues. V lost 6 bases, J lost 3 bases, and 6 bases lay in between. CDR1 ENHRY and CDR2 SYGVKD come from the germline V gene. CDR3 sequence reads: CAISANYEQYF. The CDR3 region has the DNA TGTGCCATCAGCGCGAACTACGAGCAGTACTTC.

This chain links TRBV11-2 with TRBJ2-1; no definite D call. Trimming removed 0 bases at V and 8 bases at J, with 5 bases between. This CDR3 has 12 amino acids. Germline lookup yields CDR1 SGHAT and CDR2 FQNNGV. Here the CDR3 reads CASSLDRDEQFF. CDR3 in DNA: TGTGCCAGCAGCTTAGATCGTGATGAGCAGTTCTTC. Full variable domain (remainder filled in from reference TRBV11-2 and TRBJ2-1): EAGVAQSPRYKIIEKRQSVAFWCNPISGHATLYWYQQILGQGPKLLIQFQNNGVVDDSQLPKDRFSAERLKGVDSTLKIQPAKLEDSAVYLCASSLDRDEQFFGPGTRLTVL.

The V call is TRBV27, the J call TRBJ1-2; D perhaps matches TRBD1 (6 bases). The CDR3 sequence is 14 residues long. Germline V gene sequence: CDR1 MNHEY, CDR2 SMNVEV (reference sequence). V dropped 4 bases and J dropped 4 bases, with 13 bases sitting between them. DNA of the CDR3: TGTGCCAGCAGTTACGCACAGGGTGGCTATGGCTACACCTTC. Translated: CASSYAQGGYGYTF.

This chain uses TRBV6-5 with TRBJ1-4; possibly TRBD1 for D (5 bases). CDR1 MNHEY and CDR2 SVGAGI come from the germline V gene. This CDR3 region has 13 residues. Trimming stripped 6 bases from V and 1 base from J, with 6 bases between. The CDR3 loop reads CASRRGTNEKLFF. CDR3 DNA sequence: TGTGCCAGCAGAAGGGGAACTAATGAAAAACTGTTTTTT.

The chain has TRBV3-1 (or the pseudogene TRBV3-2) and TRBJ2-1; 7 positions agree with TRBD2. The CDR3 is 15 residues long. Germline assignment: CDR1 LGHDT and CDR2 YNNKEL (reference sequence). Trimming cost V 0 bases and J 4 bases; bases outside gene matches: 3. CDR3 region: CASSQDAGRYNEQFF. The CDR3 DNA reads as TGTGCCAGCAGCCAAGATGCCGGGAGGTACAATGAGCAGTTCTTC.

J is TRBJ2-1 and V is TRBV24-1, with D unclear. This CDR3 contains 14 residues. Trimming cost V 3 bases and J 6 bases, with 11 bases left between them. Germline values: CDR1 KGHDR, CDR2 SFDVKD. The CDR3 here is CATSDGERVNEQFF. The DNA of the CDR3 is TGTGCCACCAGTGATGGAGAGAGAGTCAATGAGCAGTTCTTC.

As DNA, the CDR3 is TGTGCCAGCAGCTTTGGGGGACTAGCGGGCTACAATGAGCAGTTCTTC. Residues: CASSFGGLAGYNEQFF. This chain uses TRBV11-3 with TRBJ2-1; TRBD2 matches 12 bases. V lost 3 bases, J lost 3 bases, and 3 bases stayed unmatched. Germline V lookup: CDR1 SGHNT, CDR2 YENEEA. The CDR3 consists of 16 residues.